What follows are 26 T cell receptor beta chains derived from one specimen sequenced in a study of blood T cell repertoires in COVID-19. Profiled with immunoSEQ multiplex PCR; TCRdb holds only in-frame clones, not every one. This sample has about 68,000 clones; 84% occur once, and the top ten carry more than 8%. Material for sequencing was peripheral blood. These receptor sequences come from a man aged 45 to 65 with active COVID-19.

The CDR3 bases are TGTGCCAGCATTTCCGGACTAGCGGGAGTCGGCGAGCAGTACTTC. Its protein product is CASISGLAGVGEQYF. The gene calls are TRBV7-2 and TRBJ2-7; 13 bases are a match to TRBD2. The germline V gene has CDR1 SGHTA and CDR2 FQGNSA. The V and J ends lost 7 bases and 6 bases, in that order; junction bases with no gene match: 9. CDR3 length equals 15 residues.

V gene TRBV15 combines with J gene TRBJ2-3, with D perhaps TRBD2 (5 bases). This CDR3 has 15 amino acids. Per germline, CDR1 LNHNV and CDR2 YYDKDF (reference sequence). V was trimmed by 4 bases and J by 5 bases, leaving 16 bases between them. In DNA, the CDR3 is TGTGCCACCAGCAAGTACTCCCCCGGGGAAGATACGCAGTATTTT. Protein sequence: CATSKYSPGEDTQYF.

V is TRBV10-3 and J is TRBJ2-1, with TRBD2 as a possible D gene (6 bases). Trimming removed 4 bases at V and 2 bases at J, with 12 bases between. In germline, CDR1 is ENHRY, CDR2 SYGVKD. The CDR3 consists of 15 residues. CDR3 protein: CAISAGGSPYNEQFF. CDR3 DNA sequence: TGTGCCATCAGTGCCGGGGGTTCCCCCTACAATGAGCAGTTCTTC.

This rearrangement joins TRBV5-1 to TRBJ2-5; 7 bases map to TRBD1. The CDR3 runs to 15 residues. V shed 3 bases and J 0 bases; nucleotides not matched to a gene: 5. The V gene's germline CDR1 is SGHRS and CDR2 YFSETQ. The CDR3 loop reads CASSYGTAYQETQYF. The CDR3 DNA is TGCGCCAGCAGCTACGGGACAGCCTACCAAGAGACCCAGTACTTC.

J is TRBJ1-1 and V is TRBV20-1; D not certain. Trimming took off 3 bases at V and 7 bases at J, with 9 bases between the two ends. This CDR3 contains 11 residues. The germline CDR1 and CDR2 sequences are DFQATT and SNEGSKA (reference sequence). CDR3 bases: TGCAGTGCTAGCGGTGGCGGTGAAGCTTTCTTT. The encoded protein is CSASGGGEAFF.

This chain's CDR3 is CASSPPGTGVNRADTQYF. The CDR3 nucleotides are TGTGCCAGCAGCCCCCCCGGGACAGGGGTCAATAGGGCAGATACGCAGTATTTT. This chain uses TRBV14 with TRBJ2-3, with 10 bases lining up with TRBD1. The trim removed 4 bases at V and 4 bases at J, leaving 14 bases unmatched. Germline CDR1 and CDR2: SGHDN and FVKESK. This CDR3 contains 18 residues.

This chain joins TRBV24-1 and TRBJ2-3; possible D gene TRBD1, 6 bases. From germline, CDR1 is KGHDR and CDR2 SFDVKD. The germline V and J ends were trimmed by 3 bases and 8 bases, with 14 bases remaining between them. This CDR3 has 14 residues. The CDR3, as DNA: TGTGCCACCAGTGATCGGACAGCCCCCGGTACGCAGTATTTT. Translated: CATSDRTAPGTQYF.

V gene TRBV6-5 combines with J gene TRBJ1-1, with 7 bases lining up with TRBD1. The CDR3 is made up of 12 amino acids. With 7 bases clipped from V and 6 bases from J, the junction kept 5 bases outside the gene matches. CDR1 is MNHEY and CDR2 is SVGAGI in the germline V gene. The DNA of the CDR3 is TGTGCCAGCAAAAAACAGGGGTCTGAAGCTTTCTTT. This encodes CASKKQGSEAFF.

V usage is TRBV2 and J usage is TRBJ2-7; 8 bases line up with TRBD2. The V gene's germline CDR1 is SNHLY and CDR2 FYNNEI. After removal of 3 bases from V and 5 bases from J, the junction contained 6 bases not matched to a gene. CDR3 length: 14 amino acids. CDR3 bases: TGTGCCAGCAGTGAGGCTAGCGGGTTGAACGAGCAGTACTTC. Its protein is CASSEASGLNEQYF.

The CDR3: CASSGKPRAGEKLFF. In DNA, the CDR3 is TGTGCCAGCAGTGGAAAACCGAGGGCGGGGGAAAAACTGTTTTTT. V is TRBV6-2 or TRBV6-3 and J is TRBJ1-4; D gene unclear. Germline-derived CDR1 and CDR2 are MNHEY and SVGEGT. V was shortened by 5 bases and J by 8 bases, with 18 bases between the two germline ends. This CDR3 spans 15 amino acids.

The V gene is TRBV7-2, the J gene TRBJ2-5; D gene ambiguous. This CDR3 is 14 amino acids long. The ends were cut back, 1 base at V and 7 bases at J, with 13 bases in the middle. The germline gives CDR1 SGHTA, CDR2 FQGNSA. CDR3 amino acids: CASSLVRDVGTQYF. CDR3 in DNA: TGTGCCAGCAGCTTAGTGCGCGATGTCGGGACCCAGTACTTC. The whole variable domain, filled in from reference TRBV7-2 and TRBJ2-5, reads GAGVSQSPSNKVTEKGKDVELRCDPISGHTALYWYRQSLGQGLEFLIYFQGNSAPDKSGLPSDRFSAERTGGSVSTLTIQRTQQEDSAVYLCASSLVRDVGTQYFGPGTRLLVL.

The rearrangement links TRBV5-1 to TRBJ1-1, with D perhaps matching TRBD1 (6 bases). Trimming stripped 0 bases from V and 5 bases from J, with 11 bases between. This CDR3 spans 14 amino acids. The germline V gene encodes CDR1 SGHRS and CDR2 YFSETQ. The CDR3 sequence is CASSLDRVTTEAFF. Here the CDR3 DNA reads TGCGCCAGCAGCTTGGACAGGGTGACGACTGAAGCTTTCTTT.

The rearrangement joins TRBV11-2 to TRBJ2-7; D is possibly TRBD2 (5 bases). The CDR3 covers 15 residues. The germline V and J ends were trimmed by 8 bases and 7 bases, with 24 bases remaining between them. Germline values: CDR1 SGHAT, CDR2 FQNNGV. The CDR3: CASGLATSPLREQYF. In DNA, the CDR3 is TGTGCCAGCGGCCTAGCCACTTCCCCCCTACGAGAGCAGTACTTC.

The CDR3 loop reads CASSVGLAEKYNEQFF. CDR3 DNA sequence: TGTGCCAGCAGCGTTGGACTAGCGGAGAAATACAATGAGCAGTTCTTC. V usage is TRBV3-1 (or the pseudogene TRBV3-2) and J usage is TRBJ2-1; the match to TRBD2 covers 10 bases. The junction had 8 bases not matched to a gene; V was cut back by 5 bases and J by 4 bases. The V gene's germline CDR1 is LGHDT and CDR2 YNNKEL (reference sequence). The CDR3 spans 16 residues.

The J gene is TRBJ1-2, the V gene TRBV30; D is ambiguous. Trimming removed 0 bases from V and 0 bases from J, with 5 bases in between. Per the germline V gene, CDR1 is GTSNPN and CDR2 is SVGIG (reference sequence). The CDR3 totals 13 residues. The CDR3 protein is CAWSVEANYGYTF. The DNA for the CDR3 is TGTGCCTGGAGTGTAGAGGCTAACTATGGCTACACCTTC.

Notes on this clone: Other DNA variants within this sample encode the same CDR3. CDR3: CASSEARQGGGYTF. In DNA form, the CDR3 reads TGTGCCAGCAGTGAAGCGAGGCAGGGGGGTGGCTACACCTTC. The rearrangement links TRBV6-1 to TRBJ1-2; 7 bases line up with TRBD1. Germline lookup yields CDR1 MNHNS and CDR2 SASEGT. V lost 0 bases, J lost 7 bases, and 5 bases stayed unmatched. The CDR3 consists of 14 residues.

This chain connects TRBV7-2 to TRBJ2-1; the D is unclear. V gave up 3 bases and J gave up 7 bases, with 7 bases separating them. CDR3 length: 12 residues. Germline lookup yields CDR1 SGHTA and CDR2 FQGNSA. In DNA form, the CDR3 reads TGTGCCAGCAGCTTGATGAGGAATGAGCAGTTCTTC. This sequence encodes CASSLMRNEQFF.

V usage is TRBV3-1 (or the pseudogene TRBV3-2) and J usage is TRBJ2-1; tentatively, D is TRBD2 (5 bases). The V end lost 6 bases, the J end lost 2 bases, and 17 bases lay between the germline ends. This CDR3 is built from 16 residues. Germline loops: CDR1 LGHDT, CDR2 YNNKEL (reference sequence). Here the CDR3 reads CASSPAERTPYNEQFF. The CDR3 nucleotides read TGTGCCAGCAGTCCAGCGGAGCGGACTCCCTACAATGAGCAGTTCTTC.

The chain employs TRBV7-2 and TRBJ2-2; a weak D match, TRBD2 (6 bases). The germline gives CDR1 SGHTA, CDR2 FQGNSA. V was shortened by 10 bases and J by 0 bases, with 9 bases between the two germline ends. There are 13 residues in the CDR3. The DNA for the CDR3 is TGTGCCACCTTAGCGGCGAACACCGGGGAGCTGTTTTTT. Translation: CATLAANTGELFF.

The genes are TRBV19 and TRBJ1-1; D might be TRBD1 (5 bases). This CDR3 is 13 amino acids long. Germline-derived CDR1 and CDR2 are LNHDA and SQIVND (reference sequence). Trimming removed 3 bases at V and 5 bases at J, with 10 bases between. CDR3 residues: CASSIQGRTEAFF. DNA of the CDR3: TGTGCCAGTAGTATTCAGGGAAGGACTGAAGCTTTCTTT. Based on the CDR3 plus reference TRBV19 and TRBJ1-1, the full variable domain is DGGITQSPKYLFRKEGQNVTLSCEQNLNHDAMYWYRQDPGQGLRLIYYSQIVNDFQKGDIAEGYSVSREKKESFPLTVTSAQKNPTAFYLCASSIQGRTEAFFGQGTRLTVV.

J is TRBJ2-2 and V is TRBV7-9; the D gene is possibly TRBD2 (6 bases). The V gene's germline CDR1 is SEHNR and CDR2 FQNEAQ (reference sequence). The CDR3 length is 13 residues. Trimming took 6 bases from V and 4 from J, leaving 9 bases between them. The CDR3 sequence: CASRAGSTGELFF. In DNA, the CDR3 is TGTGCCAGCAGGGCCGGGAGCACCGGGGAGCTGTTTTTT. The whole variable domain, remainder taken from reference TRBV7-9 and TRBJ2-2, is DTGVSQNPRHKITKRGQNVTFRCDPISEHNRLYWYRQTLGQGPEFLTYFQNEAQLEKSRLLSDRFSAERPKGSFSTLEIQRTEQGDSAMYLCASRAGSTGELFFGEGSRLTVL.

This clone was recorded a few times. The chain has TRBV5-1 and TRBJ2-2, with 8 bases that match TRBD2. The junction had 3 bases not matched to a gene; V was cut back by 1 base and J by 4 bases. Germline values: CDR1 SGHRS, CDR2 YFSETQ. The CDR3 sequence is 15 residues long. CDR3 bases: TGCGCCAGCAGCTTGCAGCTAGCGGGCACCGGGGAGCTGTTTTTT. Protein sequence: CASSLQLAGTGELFF.

The chain uses TRBV18 and TRBJ2-7, with TRBD2 matching 8 bases. V was pared by 3 bases and J by 1 base, with 8 bases of the junction left unmatched. This CDR3 has 16 residues. Looked up from germline, CDR1 is KGHSH and CDR2 is LQKENI. This chain's CDR3 is CASSPAAGGRSYEQYF. CDR3 bases: TGTGCCAGCTCACCGGCCGCTGGCGGGAGGTCCTACGAGCAGTACTTC.

The rearrangement uses TRBV2 and TRBJ1-2; D remains unclear. This CDR3 is 15 amino acids long. V was cut by 2 bases and J by 4 bases, with 14 bases left in between. Germline CDR1 is SNHLY and CDR2 is FYNNEI. The CDR3 coding sequence is TGTGCCAGCAGTGAAAAGGCGGGTTACTTCTATGGCTACACCTTC. This codes for CASSEKAGYFYGYTF.

This chain connects TRBV6-6 to TRBJ1-5, with TRBD1 matching 7 bases. The CDR3 has 15 amino acids. Germline values: CDR1 MNHNY, CDR2 SVGAGI (reference sequence). V shed 4 bases, J shed 5 bases, and the junction held 8 bases outside the gene matches. In DNA form, the CDR3 reads TGTGCCAGCAGTTTTCCAAGGGGGCGAGATCAGCCCCAGCATTTT. It yields the protein CASSFPRGRDQPQHF.

This clone occurred many times. The chain recombines TRBV19 with TRBJ2-7; 7 positions match TRBD2. Trimming removed 4 bases from V and 5 bases from J; junction bases left unmatched: 5. Germline loops: CDR1 LNHDA, CDR2 SQIVND (reference sequence). This CDR3 spans 13 amino acids. This CDR3 is CASSRGLVDEQYF. In DNA form, the CDR3 reads TGTGCCAGTAGTAGAGGACTAGTCGACGAGCAGTACTTC.